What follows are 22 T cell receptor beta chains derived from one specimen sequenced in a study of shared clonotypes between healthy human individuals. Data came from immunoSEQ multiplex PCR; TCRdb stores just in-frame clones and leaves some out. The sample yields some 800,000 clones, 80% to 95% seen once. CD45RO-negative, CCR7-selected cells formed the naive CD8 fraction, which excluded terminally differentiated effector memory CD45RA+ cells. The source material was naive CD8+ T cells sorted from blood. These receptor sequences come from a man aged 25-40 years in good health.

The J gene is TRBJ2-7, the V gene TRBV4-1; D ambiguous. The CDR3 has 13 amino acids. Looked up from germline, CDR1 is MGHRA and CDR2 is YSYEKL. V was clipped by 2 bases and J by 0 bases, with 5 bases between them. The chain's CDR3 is CASSQSSSYEQYF. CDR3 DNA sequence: TGCGCCAGCAGCCAATCTAGCTCCTACGAGCAGTACTTC.

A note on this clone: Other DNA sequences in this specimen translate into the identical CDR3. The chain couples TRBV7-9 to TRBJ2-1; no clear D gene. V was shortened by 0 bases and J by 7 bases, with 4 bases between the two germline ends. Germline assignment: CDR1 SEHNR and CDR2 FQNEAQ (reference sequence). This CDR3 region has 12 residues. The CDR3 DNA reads TGTGCCAGCAGCTTAGCCGTAAATGAGCAGTTCTTC. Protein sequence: CASSLAVNEQFF. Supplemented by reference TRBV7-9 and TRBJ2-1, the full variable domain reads DTGVSQNPRHKITKRGQNVTFRCDPISEHNRLYWYRQTLGQGPEFLTYFQNEAQLEKSRLLSDRFSAERPKGSFSTLEIQRTEQGDSAMYLCASSLAVNEQFFGPGTRLTVL.

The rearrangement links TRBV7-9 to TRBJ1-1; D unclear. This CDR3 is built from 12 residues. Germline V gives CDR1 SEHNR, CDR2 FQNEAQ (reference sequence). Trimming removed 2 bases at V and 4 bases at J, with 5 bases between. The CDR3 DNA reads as TGTGCCAGCAGCTTACAAGTCACTGAAGCTTTCTTT. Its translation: CASSLQVTEAFF.

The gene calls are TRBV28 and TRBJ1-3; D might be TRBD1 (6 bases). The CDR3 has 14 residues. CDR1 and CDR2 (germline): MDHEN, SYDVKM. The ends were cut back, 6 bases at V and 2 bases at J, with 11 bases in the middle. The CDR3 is CASSLTGTGNTIYF. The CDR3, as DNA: TGTGCCAGCAGCCTAACAGGGACTGGAAACACCATATATTTT.

The CDR3 spells CASSLYPLGTSGTDTQYF. CDR3 nucleotide sequence: TGTGCCAGCAGTTTATACCCCCTCGGGACTAGCGGCACAGATACGCAGTATTTT. This chain links TRBV27 with TRBJ2-3; 10 bases are a match to TRBD2. Trimming at V came to 1 base and at J to 1 base, leaving 8 bases not matched to a gene. CDR1 is MNHEY, CDR2 SMNVEV, per germline (reference sequence). The CDR3 sequence is 18 residues long.

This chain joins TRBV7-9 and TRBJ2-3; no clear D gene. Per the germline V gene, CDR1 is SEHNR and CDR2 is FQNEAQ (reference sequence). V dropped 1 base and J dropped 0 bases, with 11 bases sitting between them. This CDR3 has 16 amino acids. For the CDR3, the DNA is TGTGCCAGCAGCTTAGAACCACAGTCTAGCACAGATACGCAGTATTTT. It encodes CASSLEPQSSTDTQYF.

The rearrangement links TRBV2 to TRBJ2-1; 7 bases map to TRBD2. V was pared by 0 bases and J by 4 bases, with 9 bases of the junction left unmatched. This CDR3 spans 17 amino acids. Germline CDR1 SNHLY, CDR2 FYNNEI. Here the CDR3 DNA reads TGTGCCAGCAGTGAAGCCGGGGCTAGCGGCAATTACAATGAGCAGTTCTTC. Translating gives CASSEAGASGNYNEQFF.

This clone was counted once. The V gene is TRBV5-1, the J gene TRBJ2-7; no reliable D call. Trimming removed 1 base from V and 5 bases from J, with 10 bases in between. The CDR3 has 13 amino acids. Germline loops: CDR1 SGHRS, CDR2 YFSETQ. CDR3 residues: CASSLYGPNEQYF. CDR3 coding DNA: TGCGCCAGCAGCTTGTACGGTCCCAACGAGCAGTACTTC.

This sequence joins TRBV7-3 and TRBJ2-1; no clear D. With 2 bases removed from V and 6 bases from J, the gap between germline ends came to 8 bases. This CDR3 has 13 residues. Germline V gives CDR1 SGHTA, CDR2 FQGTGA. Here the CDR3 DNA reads TGTGCCAGCAGCTTAGGATGGGGCAATGAGCAGTTCTTC. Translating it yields CASSLGWGNEQFF.

This CDR3 reads CASSAGVGYGYTF. CDR3 nucleotide sequence: TGTGCCAGCAGTGCAGGGGTGGGCTATGGCTACACCTTC. The gene calls are TRBV27 and TRBJ1-2, with D perhaps matching TRBD1 (6 bases). Germline CDR1 is MNHEY and CDR2 is SMNVEV (reference sequence). Trimming took 5 bases from V and 4 from J, leaving 11 bases between them. This CDR3 contains 13 residues.

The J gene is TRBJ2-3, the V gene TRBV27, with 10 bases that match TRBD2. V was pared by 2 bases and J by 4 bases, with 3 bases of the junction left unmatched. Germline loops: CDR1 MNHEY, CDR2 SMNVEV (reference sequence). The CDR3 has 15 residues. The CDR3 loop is CASSLLAGDSDTQYF. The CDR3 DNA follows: TGTGCCAGCAGTTTACTAGCGGGAGACTCAGATACGCAGTATTTT.

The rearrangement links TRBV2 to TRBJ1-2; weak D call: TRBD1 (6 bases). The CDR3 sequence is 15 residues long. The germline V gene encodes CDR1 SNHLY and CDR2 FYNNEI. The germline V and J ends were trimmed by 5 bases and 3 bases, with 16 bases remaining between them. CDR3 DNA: TGTGCCAGCAGTTCCGGGACAACTTGGGACTATGGCTACACCTTC. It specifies CASSSGTTWDYGYTF.

CDR3 sequence: CSVETTGGWGEQYF. For the CDR3, the DNA is TGCAGCGTTGAGACGACAGGGGGTTGGGGCGAGCAGTACTTC. The J gene is TRBJ2-7, the V gene TRBV29-1; 9 bases map to TRBD1. The CDR3 extends over 14 amino acids. V was clipped by 3 bases and J by 6 bases; unmatched bases: 9. Germline V CDR1 and CDR2: SQVTM, ANQGSEA.

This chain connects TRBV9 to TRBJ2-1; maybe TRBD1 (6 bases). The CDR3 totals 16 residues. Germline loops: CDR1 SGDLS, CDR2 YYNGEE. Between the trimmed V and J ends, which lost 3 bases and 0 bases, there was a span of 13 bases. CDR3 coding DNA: TGTGCCAGCAGCGGAGGGGGTAGTAGCTCCTACAATGAGCAGTTCTTC. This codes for CASSGGGSSSYNEQFF. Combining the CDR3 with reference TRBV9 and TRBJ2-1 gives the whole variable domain DSGVTQTPKHLITATGQRVTLRCSPRSGDLSVYWYQQSLDQGLQFLIQYYNGEERAKGNILERFSAQQFPDLHSELNLSSLELGDSALYFCASSGGGSSSYNEQFFGPGTRLTVL.

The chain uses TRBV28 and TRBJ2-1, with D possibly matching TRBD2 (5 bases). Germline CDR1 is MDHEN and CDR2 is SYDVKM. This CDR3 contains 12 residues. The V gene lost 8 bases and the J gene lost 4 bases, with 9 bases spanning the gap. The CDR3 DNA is TGTGCCAGCCATCGGGAATACAATGAGCAGTTCTTC. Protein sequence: CASHREYNEQFF.

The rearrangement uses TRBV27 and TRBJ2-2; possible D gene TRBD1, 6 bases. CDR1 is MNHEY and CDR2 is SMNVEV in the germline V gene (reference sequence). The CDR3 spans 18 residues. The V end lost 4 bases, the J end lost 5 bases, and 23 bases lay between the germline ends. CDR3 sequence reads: CASSSSSGHLILTGELFF. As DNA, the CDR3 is TGTGCCAGCAGTTCGAGTTCGGGACACCTAATCCTAACCGGGGAGCTGTTTTTT.

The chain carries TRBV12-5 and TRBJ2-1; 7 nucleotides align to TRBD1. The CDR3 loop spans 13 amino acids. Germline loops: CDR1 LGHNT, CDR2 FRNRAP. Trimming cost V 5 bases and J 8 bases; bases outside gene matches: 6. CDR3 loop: CASGLQGFDEQFF. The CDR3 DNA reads TGTGCTAGTGGTCTACAGGGGTTCGATGAGCAGTTCTTC.

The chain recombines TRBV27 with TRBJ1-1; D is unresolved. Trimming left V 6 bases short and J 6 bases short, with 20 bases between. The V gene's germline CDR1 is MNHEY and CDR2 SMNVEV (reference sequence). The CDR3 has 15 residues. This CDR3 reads CASRNRDYLTSEAFF. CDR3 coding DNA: TGTGCCAGCAGGAATCGGGATTACCTGACCTCTGAAGCTTTCTTT.

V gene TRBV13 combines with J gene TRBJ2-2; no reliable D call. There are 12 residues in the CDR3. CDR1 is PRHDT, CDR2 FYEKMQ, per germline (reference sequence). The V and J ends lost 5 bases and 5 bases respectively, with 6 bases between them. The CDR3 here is CASSRLTGELFF. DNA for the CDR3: TGTGCCAGCAGCCGACTGACCGGGGAGCTGTTTTTT.

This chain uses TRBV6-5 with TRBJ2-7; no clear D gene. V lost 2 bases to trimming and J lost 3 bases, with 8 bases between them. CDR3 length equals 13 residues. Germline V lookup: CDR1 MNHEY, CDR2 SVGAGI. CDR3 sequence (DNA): TGTGCCAGCAGTTACGTTAGGAACTACGAGCAGTACTTC. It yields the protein CASSYVRNYEQYF.

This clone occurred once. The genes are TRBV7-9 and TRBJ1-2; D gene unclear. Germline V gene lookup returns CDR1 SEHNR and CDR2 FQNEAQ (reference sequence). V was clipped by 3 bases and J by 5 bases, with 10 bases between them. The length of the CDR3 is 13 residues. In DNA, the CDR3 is TGTGCCAGCAGCTTGGGGAGATATTATGGCTACACCTTC. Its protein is CASSLGRYYGYTF.

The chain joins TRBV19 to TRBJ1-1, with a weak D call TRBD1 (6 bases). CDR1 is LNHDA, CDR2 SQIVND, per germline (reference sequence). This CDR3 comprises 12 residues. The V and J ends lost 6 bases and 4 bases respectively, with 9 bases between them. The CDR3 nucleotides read TGTGCCAGTAGGCCAGGGGCCACTGAAGCTTTCTTT. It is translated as CASRPGATEAFF.